These 13 T cell receptor beta chains came from one sample sequenced in a study of shared clonotypes between healthy human individuals. TCRdb's copy holds only in-frame clones and misses some; the assay was immunoSEQ multiplex PCR. The repertoire holds 2 million to 2.5 million clones, with about nine tenths as singletons. The sample consisted of naive CD4+ T cells from PBMCs. Indicated subset: CD45RA+ positively selected. These receptors all stem from a young man in good health. Some clones in this sample may be carry-over from other donors' samples.

This chain links TRBV6-1 with TRBJ1-5; a weak D match, TRBD1 (6 bases). The germline V gene encodes CDR1 MNHNS and CDR2 SASEGT. Trimming removed 4 bases at V and 0 bases at J, with 22 bases between. This CDR3 has 19 residues. CDR3 amino acids: CASSGTVNRKGYSNQPQHF. CDR3 bases: TGTGCCAGCAGTGGGACAGTAAACCGCAAAGGGTATAGCAATCAGCCCCAGCATTTT.

As DNA, the CDR3 is TGTGCCAGCTCACCCGTAATTGGGGGGAAGAACATTCAGTACTTC. This encodes CASSPVIGGKNIQYF. V is TRBV18 and J is TRBJ2-4; the D gene is possibly TRBD2 (6 bases). V lost 3 bases and J 7 bases, leaving 16 bases between the germline ends. Germline lookup yields CDR1 KGHSH and CDR2 LQKENI. This CDR3 is 15 amino acids long. Based on the CDR3 plus reference TRBV18 and TRBJ2-4, the full variable domain is NAGVMQNPRHLVRRRGQEARLRCSPMKGHSHVYWYRQLPEEGLKFMVYLQKENIIDESGMPKERFSAEFPKEGPSILRIQQVVRGDSAAYFCASSPVIGGKNIQYFGAGTRLSVL.

The chain uses TRBV9 and TRBJ2-3; TRBD2 agrees at 7 bases. V dropped 0 bases and J dropped 2; count of bases not matched to a gene: 6. This CDR3 is 16 amino acids long. Germline V CDR1 and CDR2: SGDLS, YYNGEE. The CDR3 sequence: CASSVESSGYTDTQYF. Here the CDR3 DNA reads TGTGCCAGCAGCGTAGAGTCTAGCGGCTACACAGATACGCAGTATTTT.

This clone was seen once. The rearrangement uses TRBV5-6 and TRBJ2-3; the match to TRBD1 covers 10 bases. The CDR3 covers 16 residues. CDR1 is SGHDT, CDR2 YYEEEE, per germline. The V gene end was trimmed by 1 base and the J gene end by 3 bases; junction bases not matched to a gene: 5. In DNA, the CDR3 is TGTGCCAGCAGCTTGCGCGGGACAGGGGCAACAGATACGCAGTATTTT. It specifies CASSLRGTGATDTQYF.

The rearrangement uses TRBV10-3 and TRBJ2-7; a weak D match, TRBD1 (5 bases). From germline, CDR1 is ENHRY and CDR2 SYGVKD. This CDR3 has 14 amino acids. Trimming removed 2 bases at V and 1 base at J, with 9 bases between. The CDR3 sequence is CAISERGGSYEQYF. The CDR3 DNA is TGTGCCATCAGTGAGAGGGGTGGGTCCTACGAGCAGTACTTC.

This chain links TRBV30 with TRBJ1-4, with D possibly being TRBD1 (6 bases). The V gene lost 2 bases and the J gene lost 5 bases, with 12 bases spanning the gap. Germline CDR1 is GTSNPN and CDR2 is SVGIG (reference sequence). The CDR3 spans 14 residues. CDR3 amino acids: CAWSLQGGNEKLFF. In DNA, the CDR3 is TGTGCCTGGAGTTTACAGGGCGGAAATGAAAAACTGTTTTTT.

The gene calls are TRBV25-1 and TRBJ2-1; D unresolved. Germline loops: CDR1 MGHDK, CDR2 SYGVNS. The V end lost 6 bases, the J end lost 0 bases, and 15 bases lay between the germline ends. The CDR3 covers 16 residues. The CDR3 region has the DNA TGTGCCAGCAGAGACCTCAGAGGCAGCTCCTACAATGAGCAGTTCTTC. This codes for CASRDLRGSSYNEQFF.

The chain has TRBV2 and TRBJ1-1; D remains ambiguous. Deletions cut 4 bases from V and 0 bases from J, with 9 bases between. Germline CDR1 is SNHLY and CDR2 is FYNNEI. The CDR3 is 14 amino acids. The CDR3 bases are TGTGCCAGCAGTGGTGCAGGATTGAACACTGAAGCTTTCTTT. As protein: CASSGAGLNTEAFF.

This chain joins TRBV19 and TRBJ2-3, with 7 bases aligning to TRBD1. Germline assignment: CDR1 LNHDA and CDR2 SQIVND (reference sequence). V gave up 8 bases and J gave up 0 bases; unmatched junction bases: 8. The CDR3 is 15 amino acids. The CDR3 region is CASCDRASSTDTQYF. The CDR3 region has the DNA TGTGCCAGTTGTGACAGGGCCTCTAGCACAGATACGCAGTATTTT.

This sequence joins TRBV19 and TRBJ1-2; D gene unclear. Germline CDR1 and CDR2: LNHDA and SQIVND (reference sequence). The CDR3 covers 14 residues. The ends were cut back, 5 bases at V and 9 bases at J, with 19 bases in the middle. The CDR3 DNA sequence: TGTGCCAGTAGTGCCGTTGGACCAAGACGAAGCTACACCTTC. Encoded protein: CASSAVGPRRSYTF.

With respect to this clone: Other nucleotide sequences from this sample produce the same CDR3. This chain joins TRBV18 and TRBJ1-1; the D is unclear. This CDR3 is 14 amino acids long. Germline assignment: CDR1 KGHSH and CDR2 LQKENI. Trimming stripped 3 bases from V and 3 bases from J, with 11 bases between. CDR3: CASSPTTGDTEAFF. As DNA, the CDR3 is TGTGCCAGCTCACCGACGACGGGAGACACTGAAGCTTTCTTT. Full variable domain (rest looked up from reference TRBV18 and TRBJ1-1): NAGVMQNPRHLVRRRGQEARLRCSPMKGHSHVYWYRQLPEEGLKFMVYLQKENIIDESGMPKERFSAEFPKEGPSILRIQQVVRGDSAAYFCASSPTTGDTEAFFGQGTRLTVV.

The J gene is TRBJ1-3, the V gene TRBV9; the D gene is possibly TRBD1 (6 bases). Deletions cut 4 bases from V and 0 bases from J, with 11 bases between. CDR3 size: 15 residues. Looked up from germline, CDR1 is SGDLS and CDR2 is YYNGEE. This chain's CDR3 is CASSTQGFSGNTIYF. Written as DNA, the CDR3 is TGTGCCAGCAGCACACAGGGTTTCTCTGGAAACACCATATATTTT.

This clone was counted only a few times. The chain links TRBV10-3 to TRBJ1-1, with D hard to call. Germline CDR1 ENHRY, CDR2 SYGVKD. V was shortened by 7 bases and J by 11 bases, with 20 bases between the two germline ends. This CDR3 comprises 13 residues. The CDR3 bases are TGTGCCATCACCTCGACCGAATCAGTAAGCGCTTTCTTT. Translating gives CAITSTESVSAFF.